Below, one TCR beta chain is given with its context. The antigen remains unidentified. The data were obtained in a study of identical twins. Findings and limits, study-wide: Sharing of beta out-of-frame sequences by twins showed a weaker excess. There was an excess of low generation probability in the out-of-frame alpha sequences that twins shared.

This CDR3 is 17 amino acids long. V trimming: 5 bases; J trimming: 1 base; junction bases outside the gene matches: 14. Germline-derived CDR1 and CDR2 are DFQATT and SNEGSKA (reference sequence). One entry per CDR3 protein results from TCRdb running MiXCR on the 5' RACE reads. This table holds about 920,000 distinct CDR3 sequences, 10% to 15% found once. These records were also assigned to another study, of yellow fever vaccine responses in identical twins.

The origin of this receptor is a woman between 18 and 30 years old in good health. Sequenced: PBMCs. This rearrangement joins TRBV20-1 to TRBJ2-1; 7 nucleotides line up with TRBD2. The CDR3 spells CSAGRPSSGKSYNEQFF. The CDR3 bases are TGCAGTGCTGGCCGCCCCTCTAGCGGAAAATCCTACAATGAGCAGTTCTTC.